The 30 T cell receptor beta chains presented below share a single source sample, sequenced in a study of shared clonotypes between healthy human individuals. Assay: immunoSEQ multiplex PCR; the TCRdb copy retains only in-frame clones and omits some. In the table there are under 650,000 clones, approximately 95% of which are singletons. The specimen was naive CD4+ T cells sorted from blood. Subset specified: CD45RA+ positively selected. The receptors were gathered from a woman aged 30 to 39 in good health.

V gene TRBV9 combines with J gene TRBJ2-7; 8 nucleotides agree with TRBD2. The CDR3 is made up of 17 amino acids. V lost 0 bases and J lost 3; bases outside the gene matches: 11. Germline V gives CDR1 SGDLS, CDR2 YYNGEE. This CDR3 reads CASSVAFGIAGYYEQYF. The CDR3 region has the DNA TGTGCCAGCAGCGTAGCTTTCGGTATAGCGGGGTACTACGAGCAGTACTTC.

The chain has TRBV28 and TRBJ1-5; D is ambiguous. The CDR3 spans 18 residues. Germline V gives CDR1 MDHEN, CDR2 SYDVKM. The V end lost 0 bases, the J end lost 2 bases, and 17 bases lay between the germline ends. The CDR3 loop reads CASSLWTPLARGNQPQHF. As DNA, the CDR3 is TGTGCCAGCAGTTTATGGACACCCCTCGCGCGCGGCAATCAGCCCCAGCATTTT.

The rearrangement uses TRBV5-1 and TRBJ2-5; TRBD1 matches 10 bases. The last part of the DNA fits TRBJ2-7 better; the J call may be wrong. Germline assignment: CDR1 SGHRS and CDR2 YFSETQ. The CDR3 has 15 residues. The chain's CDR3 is CASSYRQGASYEQYF. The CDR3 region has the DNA TGCGCCAGCAGCTACCGACAGGGGGCTTCCTACGAGCAGTACTTC.

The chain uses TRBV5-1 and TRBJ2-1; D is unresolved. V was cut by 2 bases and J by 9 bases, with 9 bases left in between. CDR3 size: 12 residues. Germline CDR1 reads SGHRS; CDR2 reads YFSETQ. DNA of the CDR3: TGCGCCAGCAGCTTCGAGGCAAGTGAGCAGTTCTTC. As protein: CASSFEASEQFF.

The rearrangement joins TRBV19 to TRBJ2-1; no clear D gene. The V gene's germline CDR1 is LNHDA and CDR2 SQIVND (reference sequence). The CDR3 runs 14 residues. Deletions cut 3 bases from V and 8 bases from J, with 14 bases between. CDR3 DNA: TGTGCCAGTAGTATTCAGAGTTCCCTAGATGAGCAGTTCTTC. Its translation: CASSIQSSLDEQFF.

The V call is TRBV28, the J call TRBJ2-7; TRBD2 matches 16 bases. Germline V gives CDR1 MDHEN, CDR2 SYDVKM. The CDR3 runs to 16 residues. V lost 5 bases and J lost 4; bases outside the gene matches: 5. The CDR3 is CASSTPGLAGGYEQYF. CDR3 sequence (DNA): TGTGCCAGCAGTACCCCGGGACTAGCGGGAGGGTACGAGCAGTACTTC.

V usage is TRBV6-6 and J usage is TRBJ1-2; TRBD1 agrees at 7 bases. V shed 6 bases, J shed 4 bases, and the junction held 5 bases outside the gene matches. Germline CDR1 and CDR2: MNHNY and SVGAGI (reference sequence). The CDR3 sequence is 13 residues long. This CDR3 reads CASSPGGFYGYTF. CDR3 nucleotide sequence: TGTGCCAGCAGCCCAGGGGGGTTCTATGGCTACACCTTC.

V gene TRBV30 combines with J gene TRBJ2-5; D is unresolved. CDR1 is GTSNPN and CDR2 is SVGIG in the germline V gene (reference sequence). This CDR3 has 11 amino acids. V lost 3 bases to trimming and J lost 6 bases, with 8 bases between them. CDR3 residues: CAWRGVQTQYF. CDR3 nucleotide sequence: TGTGCCTGGAGGGGCGTCCAGACCCAGTACTTC.

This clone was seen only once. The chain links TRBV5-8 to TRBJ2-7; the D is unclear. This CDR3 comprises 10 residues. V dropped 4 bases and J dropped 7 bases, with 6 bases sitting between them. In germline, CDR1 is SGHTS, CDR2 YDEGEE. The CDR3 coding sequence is TGTGCCAGCAGCGTGTGGGAGCAGTACTTC. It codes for CASSVWEQYF.

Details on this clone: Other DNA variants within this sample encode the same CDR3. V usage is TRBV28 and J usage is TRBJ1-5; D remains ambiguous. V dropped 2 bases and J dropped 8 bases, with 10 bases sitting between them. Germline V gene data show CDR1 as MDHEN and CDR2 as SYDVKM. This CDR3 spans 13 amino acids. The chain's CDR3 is CASSLDPVEPQHF. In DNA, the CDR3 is TGTGCCAGCAGTTTAGACCCGGTGGAGCCCCAGCATTTT. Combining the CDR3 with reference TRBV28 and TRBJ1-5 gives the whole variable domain DVKVTQSSRYLVKRTGEKVFLECVQDMDHENMFWYRQDPGLGLRLIYFSYDVKMKEKGDIPEGYSVSREKKERFSLILESASTNQTSMYLCASSLDPVEPQHFGDGTRLSIL.

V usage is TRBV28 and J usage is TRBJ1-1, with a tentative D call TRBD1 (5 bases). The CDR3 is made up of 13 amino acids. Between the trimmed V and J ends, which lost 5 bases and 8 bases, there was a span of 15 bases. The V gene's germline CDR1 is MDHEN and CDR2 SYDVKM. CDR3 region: CASSPRDGREAFF. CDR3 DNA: TGTGCCAGCAGTCCCCGGGACGGTCGAGAAGCTTTCTTT.

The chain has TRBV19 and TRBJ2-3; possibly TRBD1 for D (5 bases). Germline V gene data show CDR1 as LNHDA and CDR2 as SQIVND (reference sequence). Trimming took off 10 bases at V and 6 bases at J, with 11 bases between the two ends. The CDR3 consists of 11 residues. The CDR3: CATRGWDTQYF. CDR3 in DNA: TGTGCCACTAGGGGTTGGGATACGCAGTATTTT.

CDR3 sequence reads: CASSLPKGQGAKYEQYF. CDR3 nucleotide sequence: TGTGCCAGCAGTTTACCGAAGGGACAGGGGGCAAAATACGAGCAGTACTTC. This rearrangement joins TRBV28 to TRBJ2-7, with 12 bases aligning to TRBD1. The CDR3 is 17 amino acids. Losses at the gene ends were 2 bases for V and 4 bases for J; bases not matched to a gene: 9. Per the germline V gene, CDR1 is MDHEN and CDR2 is SYDVKM.

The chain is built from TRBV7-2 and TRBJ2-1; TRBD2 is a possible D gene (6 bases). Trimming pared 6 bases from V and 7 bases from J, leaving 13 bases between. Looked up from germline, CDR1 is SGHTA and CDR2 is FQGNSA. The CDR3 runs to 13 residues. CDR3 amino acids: CASRTAGINEQFF. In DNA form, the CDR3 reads TGTGCCAGCAGAACAGCGGGCATTAATGAGCAGTTCTTC.

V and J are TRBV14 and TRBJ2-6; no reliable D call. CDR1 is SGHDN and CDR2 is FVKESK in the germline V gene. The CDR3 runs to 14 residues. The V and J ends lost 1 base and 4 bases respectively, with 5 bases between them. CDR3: CASSQAAGANVLTF. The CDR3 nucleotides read TGTGCCAGCAGCCAAGCGGCCGGGGCCAACGTCCTGACTTTC.

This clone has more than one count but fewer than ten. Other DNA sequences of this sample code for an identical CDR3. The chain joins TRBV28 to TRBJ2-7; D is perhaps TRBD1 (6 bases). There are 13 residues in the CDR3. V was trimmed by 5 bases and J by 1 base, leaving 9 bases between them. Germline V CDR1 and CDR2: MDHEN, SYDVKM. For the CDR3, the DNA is TGTGCCAGCAGTCCAGGACAGTCCTACGAGCAGTACTTC. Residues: CASSPGQSYEQYF.

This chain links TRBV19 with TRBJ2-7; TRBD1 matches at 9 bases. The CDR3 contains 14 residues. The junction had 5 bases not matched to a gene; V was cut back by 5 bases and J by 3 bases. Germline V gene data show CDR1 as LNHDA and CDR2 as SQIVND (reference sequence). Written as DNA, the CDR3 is TGTGCCAGTAGTTCGGGACAGGGTTACTACGAGCAGTACTTC. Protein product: CASSSGQGYYEQYF.

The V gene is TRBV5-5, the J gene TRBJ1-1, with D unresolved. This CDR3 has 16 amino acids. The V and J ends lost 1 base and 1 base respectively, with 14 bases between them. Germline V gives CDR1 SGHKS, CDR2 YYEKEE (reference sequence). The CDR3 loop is CASSLSITVANTEAFF. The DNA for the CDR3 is TGTGCCAGCAGCTTGTCTATCACTGTCGCGAACACTGAAGCTTTCTTT. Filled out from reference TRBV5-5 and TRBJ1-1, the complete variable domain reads DAGVTQSPTHLIKTRGQQVTLRCSPISGHKSVSWYQQVLGQGPQFIFQYYEKEERGRGNFPDRFSARQFPNYSSELNVNALLLGDSALYLCASSLSITVANTEAFFGQGTRLTVV.

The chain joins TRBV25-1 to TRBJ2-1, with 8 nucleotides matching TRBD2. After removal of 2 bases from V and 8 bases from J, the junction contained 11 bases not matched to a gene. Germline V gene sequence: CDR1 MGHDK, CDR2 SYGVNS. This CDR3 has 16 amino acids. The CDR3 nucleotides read TGTGCCAGCAGTGAACCCAGCGGGAGCGGTATCTATGAGCAGTTCTTC. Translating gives CASSEPSGSGIYEQFF.

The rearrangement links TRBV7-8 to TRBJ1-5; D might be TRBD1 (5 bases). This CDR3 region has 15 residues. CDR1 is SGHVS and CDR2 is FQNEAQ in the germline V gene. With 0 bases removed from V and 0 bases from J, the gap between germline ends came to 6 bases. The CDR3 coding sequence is TGTGCCAGCAGCTTAGCGGGGGTTAGCAATCAGCCCCAGCATTTT. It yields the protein CASSLAGVSNQPQHF.

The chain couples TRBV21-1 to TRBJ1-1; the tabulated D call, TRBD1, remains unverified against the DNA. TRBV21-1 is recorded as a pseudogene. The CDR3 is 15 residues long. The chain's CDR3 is CASSIWTGLYTEAFF. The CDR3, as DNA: TGTGCCAGCAGCATATGGACAGGGTTATACACTGAAGCTTTCTTT.

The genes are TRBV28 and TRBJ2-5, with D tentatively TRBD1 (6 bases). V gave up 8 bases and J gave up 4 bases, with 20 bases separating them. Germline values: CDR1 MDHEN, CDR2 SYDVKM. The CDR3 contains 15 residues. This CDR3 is CASYPSRGGGETQYF. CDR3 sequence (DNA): TGTGCCAGCTACCCTTCCAGGGGCGGCGGAGAGACCCAGTACTTC. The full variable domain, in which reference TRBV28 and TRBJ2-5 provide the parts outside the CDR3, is DVKVTQSSRYLVKRTGEKVFLECVQDMDHENMFWYRQDPGLGLRLIYFSYDVKMKEKGDIPEGYSVSREKKERFSLILESASTNQTSMYLCASYPSRGGGETQYFGPGTRLLVL.

CDR3: CASSPTTRGNTEAFF. CDR3 DNA: TGTGCCAGCTCACCAACGACACGGGGGAACACTGAAGCTTTCTTT. The gene calls are TRBV18 and TRBJ1-1; no firm D call. The CDR3 loop spans 15 amino acids. Germline lookup yields CDR1 KGHSH and CDR2 LQKENI. The germline V and J ends were trimmed by 2 bases and 1 base, with 11 bases remaining between them. Variable domain in full (rest from reference TRBV18 and TRBJ1-1): NAGVMQNPRHLVRRRGQEARLRCSPMKGHSHVYWYRQLPEEGLKFMVYLQKENIIDESGMPKERFSAEFPKEGPSILRIQQVVRGDSAAYFCASSPTTRGNTEAFFGQGTRLTVV.

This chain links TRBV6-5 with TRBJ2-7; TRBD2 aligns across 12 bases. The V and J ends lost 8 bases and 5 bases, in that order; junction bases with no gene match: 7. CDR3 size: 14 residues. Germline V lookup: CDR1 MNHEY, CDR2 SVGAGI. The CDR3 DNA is TGTGCCAGCCTCCCGACTAGCGGGAGCCACGAGCAGTACTTC. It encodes CASLPTSGSHEQYF.

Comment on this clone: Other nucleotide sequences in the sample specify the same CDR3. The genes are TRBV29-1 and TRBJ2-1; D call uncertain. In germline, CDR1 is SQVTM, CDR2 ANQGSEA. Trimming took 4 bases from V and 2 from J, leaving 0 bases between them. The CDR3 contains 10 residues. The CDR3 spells CSVAYNEQFF. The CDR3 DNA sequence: TGCAGCGTTGCCTACAATGAGCAGTTCTTC.

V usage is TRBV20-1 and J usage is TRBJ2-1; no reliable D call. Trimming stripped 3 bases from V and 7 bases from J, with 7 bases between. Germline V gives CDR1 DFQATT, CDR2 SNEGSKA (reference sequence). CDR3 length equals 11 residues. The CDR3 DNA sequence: TGCAGTGCTAGTCCAGAGAATGAGCAGTTCTTC. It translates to CSASPENEQFF.

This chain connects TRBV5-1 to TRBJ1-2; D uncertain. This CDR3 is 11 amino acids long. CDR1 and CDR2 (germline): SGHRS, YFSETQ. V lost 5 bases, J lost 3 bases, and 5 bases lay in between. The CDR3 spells CASSTYYGYTF. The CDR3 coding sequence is TGCGCCAGCAGTACCTACTATGGCTACACCTTC.

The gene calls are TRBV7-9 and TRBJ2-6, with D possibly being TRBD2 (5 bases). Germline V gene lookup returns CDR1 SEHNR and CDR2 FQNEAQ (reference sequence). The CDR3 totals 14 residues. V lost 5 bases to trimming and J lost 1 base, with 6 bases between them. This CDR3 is CASSGGSGANVLTF. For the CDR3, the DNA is TGTGCCAGCAGCGGAGGATCTGGGGCCAACGTCCTGACTTTC.

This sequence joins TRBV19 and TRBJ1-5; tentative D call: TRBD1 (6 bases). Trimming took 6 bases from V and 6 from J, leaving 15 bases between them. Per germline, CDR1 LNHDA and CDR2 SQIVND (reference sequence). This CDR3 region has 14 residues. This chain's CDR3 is CASRIQGRGQPQHF. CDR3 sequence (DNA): TGTGCCAGTAGGATACAGGGTCGGGGTCAGCCCCAGCATTTT.

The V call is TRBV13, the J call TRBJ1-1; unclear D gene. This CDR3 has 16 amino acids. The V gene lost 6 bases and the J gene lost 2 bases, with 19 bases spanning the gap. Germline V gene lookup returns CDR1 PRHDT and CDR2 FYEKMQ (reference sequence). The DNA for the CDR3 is TGTGCCAGCAGTCCCCCGGCGGGTGGAGTAAACACTGAAGCTTTCTTT. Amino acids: CASSPPAGGVNTEAFF.